At least ten counts were recorded for the clone carrying this TCR beta chain. As to time point: longitudinal time-point 1 (baseline). This CDR3 spans 15 amino acids. Trimming cost V 5 bases and J 10 bases, with 18 bases left between them. The V gene's germline CDR1 is SEHNR and CDR2 FQNEAQ (reference sequence). This entry is derived from a study of neurological immune-mediated disorders. TCRdb redid the calling of the 5' RACE reads with MiXCR, one entry per CDR3 protein. The repertoire has tens of thousands of distinct CDR3 sequences, approximately 12% of them found once; the top ten carry 5% to 8.5%.

The V and J genes are TRBV7-9 and TRBJ1-6; D unclear. The sequenced sample was PBMCs. The TCR comes from a male donor with HTLV-1-associated myelopathy (HAM/TSP). The CDR3 sequence: CASSPGRVNPSPLHF. The CDR3 DNA is TGTGCCAGCAGCCCTGGTCGGGTAAACCCCTCACCCCTCCACTTT.